A selection of T cell receptor beta chains follows, all from one sample in a study of cytomegalovirus exposure and HLA in healthy donors. Sequenced by immunoSEQ multiplex PCR; TCRdb stores in-frame clones only, minus some. The repertoire holds over 150,000 clones, with approximately 80% as singletons. The source material was PBMCs. These receptors all come from a man under 40 in good health and CMV-seropositive. Both conserved end residues are part of each CDR3. Fields, in order: CDR3 DNA, CDR3 protein, V gene, J gene, D gene, clone size. A D gene is named only where the DNA matches it firmly. Clone size, where shown, is once, few, many, or a class for clones that have expanded.

CDR3 DNA: TGTGCCAGCAGTGAAAACGGACACATGAACACTGAAGCTTTCTTT
CDR3 protein: CASSENGHMNTEAFF
V gene: TRBV2
J gene: TRBJ1-1
D gene: .
clone size: .

CDR3 DNA: TGTGCCTGGAGTGTGGCAGGGAGGGAGCTGTTTTTT
CDR3 protein: CAWSVAGRELFF
V gene: TRBV30
J gene: TRBJ2-2
D gene: .
clone size: .

CDR3 DNA: TGCGCCAGCAACGAGGGCGGGGGGGCCTACGAGCAGTACTTC
CDR3 protein: CASNEGGGAYEQYF
V gene: TRBV10-2
J gene: TRBJ2-7
D gene: TRBD2
clone size: few

CDR3 DNA: TGTGCCACCGTCAGGGGGAACACCGGGGAGCTGTTTTTT
CDR3 protein: CATVRGNTGELFF
V gene: TRBV19
J gene: TRBJ2-2
D gene: .
clone size: few

CDR3 DNA: TGTGCTAGTGGTTTGGACAGGGGTGACATTCAGTACTTC
CDR3 protein: CASGLDRGDIQYF
V gene: TRBV12-5
J gene: TRBJ2-4
D gene: TRBD1
clone size: .

CDR3 DNA: TGTGCCAGCAGCGTAGAGGGCAGGGCGGGAGATCAGCCCCAGCATTTT
CDR3 protein: CASSVEGRAGDQPQHF
V gene: TRBV9
J gene: TRBJ1-5
D gene: .
clone size: .

CDR3 DNA: TGTGCCAGCAGTCCGGGACAGGGGAGGCCCGGCTACACCTTC
CDR3 protein: CASSPGQGRPGYTF
V gene: TRBV6-1
J gene: TRBJ1-2
D gene: TRBD1
clone size: .

CDR3 DNA: TGCGCCAGCAGCCATACGGGACAGGTTGGAAGCGAGCAGTACTTC
CDR3 protein: CASSHTGQVGSEQYF
V gene: TRBV4-1
J gene: TRBJ2-7
D gene: TRBD1
clone size: .

CDR3 DNA: TGTGCCAGCAGTTTATGGCAGGGGAGCTCCTATAATTCACCCCTCCACTTT
CDR3 protein: CASSLWQGSSYNSPLHF
V gene: TRBV28
J gene: TRBJ1-6
D gene: .
clone size: .

CDR3 DNA: TGTGCCAGCAGGGAATGGGACAGGGCACCGAACACTGAAGCTTTCTTT
CDR3 protein: CASREWDRAPNTEAFF
V gene: TRBV5-5
J gene: TRBJ1-1
D gene: TRBD1
clone size: few